The T cell receptor (beta chain) under discussion was sequenced for a study of blood T cell repertoires in COVID-19. CDR3 length: 15 amino acids. V lost 3 bases and J lost 0, with 9 bases in between. Assay: immunoSEQ multiplex PCR; the TCRdb copy retains only in-frame clones and omits some. The sample contains more than 110,000 clones, approximately 80% of which appear only once. The source of this sequence is a human donor in a cohort sampled during active COVID-19. Sample: peripheral blood. This chain joins TRBV23-1 and TRBJ1-3; D call uncertain. TRBV23-1 is identified as an open reading frame with a role that is uncertain. The CDR3 sequence is CASSHIQCSGNTIYF. CDR3 DNA: TGCGCCAGCAGTCATATACAGTGCTCTGGAAACACCATATATTTT.